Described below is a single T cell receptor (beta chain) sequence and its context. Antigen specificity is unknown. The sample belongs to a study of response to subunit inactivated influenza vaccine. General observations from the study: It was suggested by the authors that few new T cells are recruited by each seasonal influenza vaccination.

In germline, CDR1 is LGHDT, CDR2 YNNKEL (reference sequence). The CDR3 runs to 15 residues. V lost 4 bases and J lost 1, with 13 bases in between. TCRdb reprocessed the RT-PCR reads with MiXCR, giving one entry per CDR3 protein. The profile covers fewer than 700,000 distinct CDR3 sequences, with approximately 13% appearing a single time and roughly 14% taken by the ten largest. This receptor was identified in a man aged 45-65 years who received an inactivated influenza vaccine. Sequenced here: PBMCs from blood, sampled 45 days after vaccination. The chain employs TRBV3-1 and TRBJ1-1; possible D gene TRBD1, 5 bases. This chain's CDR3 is CASSRGDVRNTEAFF. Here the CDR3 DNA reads TGTGCCAGCAGCCGAGGGGACGTACGGAACACTGAAGCTTTCTTT.